Listed here is a single T cell receptor beta chain. Its cognate antigen has yet to be identified. Per-nucleotide qualities are absent, and no much larger clonotype sits a single base away. This sample was included in a study of identifying expanded T cells in peripheral blood (dated by TCRdb to about 2019). About the study as a whole: Separate aliquots of the same genomic DNA pool were sequenced to produce technical replicates, and four replicates were compared in pairs. Points the paper makes about the study in general: The binomial model flagged 0.9 to 1.5 differentially abundant clones between technical replicates, compared with about 17 over roughly 2 weeks and approximately 18 over about four weeks. Both the number of clones called differentially abundant and the false-positive rate were significantly reduced by the beta-binomial model across all healthy-donor time intervals. Across all healthy donors, variance in clone template counts between roughly two-week samples was found to increase significantly with total template count. The authors expected that biological variance in healthy repertoires might rise further over much longer intervals, such as months to years.

V lost 9 bases and J lost 7 bases, and the count of bases not matched to a germline gene is 8. Including the terminal cysteine and phenylalanine, the CDR3 comprises 13 residues. Solely the CDR3 DNA is kept, with 39 bases framed from the first base. Reading the germline V gene (reference sequence) gives CDR1 LNHDA and CDR2 SQIVND. During the collection period, no immune events, such as infections, were documented for the healthy donors. Time-dependent variance in a beta-binomial model of T-cell clone differential abundance was calibrated using healthy-donor blood repertoires as a training cohort. The training cohort included around 10 healthy donors, of whom 3 were female and 7 were male. An age range of about 25 to 64 years, with an average of around 42 years, was recorded for the donors. Obtained from a commercial supplier, whole blood was collected from each healthy donor at three time points set around 13 days apart. For immunosequencing, genomic DNA was extracted from unsorted whole blood.

TCRbeta CDR3 regions were profiled by bias-controlled multiplex PCR amplification of genomic DNA with the immunoSEQ Assay. The source study handled its data this way. To quantify the absolute abundance of each unique TCRbeta CDR3 region, the sequences were collapsed and filtered. Two models were used to test differential abundance: a binomial model (Fisher-equivalent) and a beta-binomial model that adds time-dependent variance fitted from healthy donors. Any clone with fewer than 5 combined templates was excluded, and a clone was called differentially abundant if its Benjamini-Hochberg FDR was below 0.01. In the beta-binomial model, variance was expressed as a function of the total template count across the two samples, in the form v = (b*log(k)+a)^2. The clones in this table, taken by TCRdb from immuneACCESS, are in-frame only. Not every clone is retained; where verified, under half of the shortfall comes from an unresolved V gene, and the cause of the rest is unknown. The DNA was the basis for D and trimming; V, J and clone size are from that table. Across this sample there are about 90,000 clones, with more than 75% seen only once. The ten largest clones capture around 6% of the sample.

The sample was blood. In this chain, TRBV19 is recombined with TRBJ1-3; a stretch of 8 junction bases matches TRBD1. This sequence was found in a person between 18 and 75 years old in good health. The DNA is TGTGCCAGCTCTCGGACAGGGATGAACACCATATATTTT. The translation is CASSRTGMNTIYF. Beyond the CDR3, the reference TRBV19 and TRBJ1-3 genes provide the residues; the full variable domain reads: DGGITQSPKYLFRKEGQNVTLSCEQNLNHDAMYWYRQDPGQGLRLIYYSQIVNDFQKGDIAEGYSVSREKKESFPLTVTSAQKNPTAFYLCASSRTGMNTIYFGEGSWLTVV.